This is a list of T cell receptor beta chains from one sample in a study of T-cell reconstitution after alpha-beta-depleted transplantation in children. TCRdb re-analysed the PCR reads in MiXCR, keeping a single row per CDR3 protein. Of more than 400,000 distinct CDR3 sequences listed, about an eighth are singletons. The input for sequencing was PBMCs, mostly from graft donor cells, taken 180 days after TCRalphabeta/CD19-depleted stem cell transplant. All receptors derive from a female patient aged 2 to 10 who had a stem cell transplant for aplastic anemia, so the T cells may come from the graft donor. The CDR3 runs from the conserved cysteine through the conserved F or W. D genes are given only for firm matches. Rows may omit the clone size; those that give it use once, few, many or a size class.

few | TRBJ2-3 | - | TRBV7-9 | CATGLHPGSTDTQYF | TGTGCCACCGGTCTCCATCCAGGGAGCACAGATACGCAGTATTTT
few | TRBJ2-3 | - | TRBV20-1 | CSARRGLPADTQYF | TGCAGTGCTCGTCGCGGACTTCCCGCAGATACGCAGTATTTT
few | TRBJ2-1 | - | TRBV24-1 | CATSETYNEQFF | TGTGCCACCAGTGAAACCTACAATGAGCAGTTCTTC
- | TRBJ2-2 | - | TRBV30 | CAWSGVSGELFF | TGTGCCTGGAGTGGAGTTAGCGGGGAGCTGTTTTTT
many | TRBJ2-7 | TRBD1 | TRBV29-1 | CSVEDLRQGASYEQYF | TGCAGCGTTGAAGATCTCCGACAGGGGGCCTCTTACGAGCAGTACTTC
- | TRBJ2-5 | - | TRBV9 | CASSGAGDDRGKTQYF | TGTGCCAGCAGCGGCGCGGGAGACGACAGGGGAAAGACCCAGTACTTC
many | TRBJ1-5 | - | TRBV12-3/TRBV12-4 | CASSPLTGFNQPQHF | TGTGCCAGCAGTCCCCTAACAGGGTTCAATCAGCCCCAGCATTTT
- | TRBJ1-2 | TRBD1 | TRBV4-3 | CASSQGDRGPSYGYTF | TGCGCCAGCAGCCAAGGGGACAGGGGACCCTCTTATGGCTACACCTTC
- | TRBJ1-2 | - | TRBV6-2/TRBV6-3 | CASSSPARPGRDYGYTF | TGTGCCAGCAGTTCTCCGGCCAGACCGGGACGCGACTATGGCTACACCTTC
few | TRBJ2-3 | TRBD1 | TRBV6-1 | CAIRSAATGTDTQYF | TGTGCTATCAGGAGTGCTGCGACAGGGACAGATACGCAGTATTTT
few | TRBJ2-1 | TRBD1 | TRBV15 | CAAQKGTGSYNEQFF | TGTGCTGCTCAAAAGGGGACAGGGTCCTACAATGAGCAGTTCTTC
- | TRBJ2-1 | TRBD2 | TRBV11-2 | CASSPTGGGNEQFF | TGTGCCAGCAGCCCCACCGGGGGGGGCAATGAGCAGTTCTTC
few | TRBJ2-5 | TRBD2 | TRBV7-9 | CASSPAGLAKETQYF | TGTGCCAGCAGCCCAGCGGGACTAGCGAAGGAGACCCAGTACTTC
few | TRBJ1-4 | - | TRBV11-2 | CASSLAVTNEKLFF | TGTGCCAGCAGCTTAGCTGTAACTAATGAAAAACTGTTTTTT
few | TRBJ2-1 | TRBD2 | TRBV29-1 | CSATTSGRQGEQFF | TGCAGCGCCACGACTAGCGGGAGGCAGGGTGAGCAGTTCTTC
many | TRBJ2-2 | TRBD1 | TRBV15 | CATSRAFDRGRATGELFF | TGTGCCACCAGCAGAGCGTTTGACAGGGGGCGGGCCACCGGGGAGCTGTTTTTT
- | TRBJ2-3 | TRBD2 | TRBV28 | CASAWGGSIDTQYF | TGTGCCAGCGCTTGGGGCGGGAGTATAGATACGCAGTATTTT
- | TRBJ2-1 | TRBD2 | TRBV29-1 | CSVEDRGGSYNEQFF | TGCAGCGTTGAAGATCGGGGGGGATCCTACAATGAGCAGTTCTTC
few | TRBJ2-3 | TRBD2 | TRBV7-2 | CASSGVLAGGTDTQYF | TGTGCCAGCAGCGGAGTATTAGCGGGAGGTACAGATACGCAGTATTTT
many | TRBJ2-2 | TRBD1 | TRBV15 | CATSRRDSPNTGELFF | TGTGCCACCAGCAGAAGGGACAGCCCCAACACCGGGGAGCTGTTTTTT
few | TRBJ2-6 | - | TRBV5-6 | CASSKRGLQWSGANVLTF | TGTGCCAGCAGCAAGAGGGGTCTTCAGTGGTCTGGGGCCAACGTCCTGACTTTC
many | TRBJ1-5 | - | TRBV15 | CATSRDRGNQPQHF | TGTGCCACCAGCAGAGACCGGGGCAATCAGCCCCAGCATTTT
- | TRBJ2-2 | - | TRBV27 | CASSPTLEVRELFF | TGTGCCAGCAGCCCAACCCTCGAGGTCAGGGAGCTGTTTTTT
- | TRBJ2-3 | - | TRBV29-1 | CSVEGGVWPTDTQYF | TGCAGCGTTGAAGGTGGTGTATGGCCCACAGATACGCAGTATTTT
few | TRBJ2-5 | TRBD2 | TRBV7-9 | CASSLVVSGSQEETQYF | TGTGCCAGCAGCTTAGTAGTTAGCGGGAGTCAGGAAGAGACCCAGTACTTC
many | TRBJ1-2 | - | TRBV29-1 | CSVGAGTRPNYGYTF | TGCAGCGTTGGCGCCGGGACAAGACCTAACTATGGCTACACCTTC
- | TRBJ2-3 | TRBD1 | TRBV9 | CASSGDRGQAFF | TGTGCCAGCAGCGGAGACAGGGGGCAGGCCTTTTTC
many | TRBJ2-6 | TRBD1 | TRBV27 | CASSLSGTGVLSGANVLTF | TGTGCCAGCAGTTTGTCCGGGACAGGGGTCCTCTCTGGGGCCAACGTCCTGACTTTC
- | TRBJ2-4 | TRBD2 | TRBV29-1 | CSAERELAGGPRQAKNSQYF | TGCAGCGCTGAACGGGAACTAGCGGGAGGGCCAAGGCAGGCCAAAAACAGTCAGTACTTC
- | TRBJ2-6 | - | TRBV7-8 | CASSPWGFSGANVLTF | TGTGCCAGCAGCCCCTGGGGGTTCTCTGGGGCCAACGTCCTGACTTTC
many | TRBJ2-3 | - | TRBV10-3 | CAISFPSGGPDTQYF | TGTGCCATCAGTTTTCCCTCAGGGGGGCCAGATACGCAGTATTTT
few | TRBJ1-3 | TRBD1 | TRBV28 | CASSPGQGHSGNTIYF | TGTGCCAGCAGTCCAGGACAGGGGCACTCTGGAAACACCATATATTTT
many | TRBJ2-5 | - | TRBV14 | CASSPLGVTQYF | TGTGCCAGCAGCCCCTTGGGAGTGACCCAGTACTTC
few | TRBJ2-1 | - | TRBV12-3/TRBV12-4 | CASSLVATLMPFF | TGTGCCAGCAGTTTAGTCGCGACTCTGATGCCGTTCTTC
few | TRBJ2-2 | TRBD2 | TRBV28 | CASSLQPRTSGLFAGELFF | TGTGCCAGCAGTTTACAACCTAGGACTAGCGGGCTGTTTGCCGGGGAGCTGTTTTTT
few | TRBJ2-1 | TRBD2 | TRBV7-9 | CASSLKVGRAPHNEQFF | TGTGCCAGCAGCTTAAAGGTCGGGAGGGCTCCACACAATGAGCAGTTCTTC
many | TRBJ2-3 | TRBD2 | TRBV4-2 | CASSQDRLAGVRTDTQYF | TGTGCCAGCAGCCAAGATAGACTAGCGGGGGTCCGCACAGATACGCAGTATTTT
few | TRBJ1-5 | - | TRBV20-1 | CSARKGDGGNQPQHF | TGCAGTGCCCGAAAAGGGGATGGGGGCAATCAGCCCCAGCATTTT
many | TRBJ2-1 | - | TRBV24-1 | CATSEGTVGWNEQFF | TGTGCCACCAGTGAAGGTACCGTTGGTTGGAATGAGCAGTTCTTC
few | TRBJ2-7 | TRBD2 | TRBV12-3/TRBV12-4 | CASQTSGSSYEQYF | TGTGCCAGCCAGACTAGCGGGAGCTCCTACGAGCAGTACTTC
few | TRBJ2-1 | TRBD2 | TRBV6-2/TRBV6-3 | CASSSTFHPGTSGRSYNEQFF | TGTGCCAGCAGCTCAACCTTTCATCCCGGGACTAGCGGGAGATCCTACAATGAGCAGTTCTTC
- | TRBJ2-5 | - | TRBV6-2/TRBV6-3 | CASTRGKETQYF | TGTGCCAGCACAAGGGGGAAAGAGACCCAGTACTTC
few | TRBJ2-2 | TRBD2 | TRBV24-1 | CATRGRGETGELFF | TGTGCCACCCGTGGACGGGGGGAGACCGGGGAGCTGTTTTTT
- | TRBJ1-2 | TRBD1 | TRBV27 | CASSDRVDYGYTF | TGTGCCAGCAGTGACAGGGTGGACTATGGCTACACCTTC
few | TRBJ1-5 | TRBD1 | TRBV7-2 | CASSLRGDRARDQPQHF | TGTGCCAGCAGCTTAAGGGGTGACAGGGCGCGCGATCAGCCCCAGCATTTT
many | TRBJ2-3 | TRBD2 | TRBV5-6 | CASSWGLAGGPYGDTQYF | TGTGCCAGCAGCTGGGGACTAGCGGGAGGGCCGTATGGAGATACGCAGTATTTT
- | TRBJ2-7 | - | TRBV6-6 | CASRGANLREQYF | TGTGCCAGCCGGGGGGCCAACCTACGGGAGCAGTACTTC
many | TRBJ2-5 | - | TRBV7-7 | CASSSTPGETQYF | TGTGCCAGCAGCTCAACCCCAGGAGAGACCCAGTACTTC